This T cell receptor beta chain is from a study of T cell responses to AZD1222 COVID-19 vaccine. Study-level findings and limits: Across the whole spike, CD4 TCRs peaked at regions 160-218 and 743-854.

Generated by immunoSEQ multiplex PCR, the TCRdb table keeps only in-frame clones and is missing some. The sample yields 95,000 to 150,000 clones, over 75% seen once. On this clone: Its specificity is not known.

CDR3 size: 12 residues. V lost 5 bases, J lost 3 bases, and 8 bases lay in between. Germline V gene lookup returns CDR1 SSHAT and CDR2 FNYEAQ (reference sequence). This rearrangement joins TRBV7-7 to TRBJ2-7; possibly TRBD1 for D (6 bases). The clonotype originates from an adult in good health. Sequences were derived from peripheral blood, sampled on day 0 of AZD1222 vaccination. CDR3 sequence: CASSRRGYEQYF. Here the CDR3 DNA reads TGTGCCAGCAGCCGCAGGGGCTACGAGCAGTACTTC.